The T cell receptor (beta chain) described here comes from a study of shared clonotypes between healthy human individuals. A remark on this clone: Its antigen remains unknown. Within the sample, other DNA sequences also encode this same CDR3.

The V end lost 0 bases, the J end lost 0 bases, and 4 bases lay between the germline ends. The germline CDR1 and CDR2 sequences are SGHNT and YYREEE (reference sequence). CDR3 length: 14 amino acids. In the original workflow: Filtering of immunoSEQ junctional sequences could not match full-length read filtering. Sequencing was performed with immunoSEQ multiplex PCR; in TCRdb, only in-frame clones are kept and a portion is missing. V and J calls and clone size come straight from that table; D and trimming were deduced from the DNA. This table holds about 2 million clones, 95% found once. Study-level points and caveats: In contrast to clonotypes shared by all four donors, non-shared clonotypes had lower generation probabilities. What rarefaction showed was incomplete sorted-subset sequencing despite large depth.

The sample consisted of naive CD4+ T cells sorted from blood. The subset was: CD45RA+ positively selected. The chain carries TRBV5-4 and TRBJ1-3; D is unresolved. The TCR sequence derives from a man aged 18 to 35 in good health. CDR3 in DNA: TGTGCCAGCAGCTTGGCCGGCTCTGGAAACACCATATATTTT. Its protein product is CASSLAGSGNTIYF.